The TCR beta chain described here comes from a study of T cell responses to AZD1222 COVID-19 vaccine. Study-wide findings and caveats: Unmutated regions of variants are reportedly targeted by nearly half of spike-specific TCRs. At baseline, seropositivity was found in only six or seven AZD1222 recipients. Spike as a whole was targeted by vaccine-associated CD4 TCRs, dominant at 160-218 and 743-854. Spike-specific TCR breadth and depth rose after two AZD1222 doses.

Germline V gives CDR1 MNHNY, CDR2 SVGAGI (reference sequence). V was clipped by 2 bases and J by 4 bases; unmatched bases: 7. The CDR3 has 15 residues. Using immunoSEQ multiplex PCR, the repertoire was profiled, and TCRdb retains in-frame clones only, with some absent. The data show under 85,000 clones, with roughly 86% seen just once and roughly 5% held by the top ten. Points on this clone: The antigen remains unidentified.

Source: peripheral blood, taken on day 0 of MenACWY control vaccination. The gene calls are TRBV6-6 and TRBJ1-2, with 7 bases that match TRBD1. This clonotype was obtained from an adult in good health. The CDR3: CASSYGQGGFYGYTF. The CDR3 nucleotides are TGTGCCAGCAGTTACGGGCAGGGGGGTTTCTATGGCTACACCTTC.